Each of the 9 T cell receptor beta chains below was sequenced from the same sample in a study of shared clonotypes between healthy human individuals (dated by TCRdb to the early 2020s). The library was built by means of the immunoSEQ multiplex PCR assay. What TCRdb holds here is the immuneACCESS table cut down to in-frame rearrangements. Part of the clones is not present; checked against another copy, under half of the missing clones reflect an unresolved V gene, and the others are unexplained. For this sample there are some 2,000,000 clones; 85% to 95% appear just once. The top ten clonotypes cover 0.13% of the sample. The sample was naive CD4+ T cells sorted from blood. This specimen's cell subset or site label, interpreted: CD45RA+ positively selected. The origin of the receptors is a man in his late teens or twenties in good health.

The rearrangement uses TRBV6-5 and TRBJ2-2, with 8 bases lining up with TRBD2. Germline-derived CDR1 and CDR2 are MNHEY and SVGAGI. The junction had 5 bases not matched to a gene; V was cut back by 6 bases and J by 2 bases. The CDR3 runs 15 residues. CDR3 DNA sequence: TGTGCCAGCAGCACTAGCGGCCCAAACACCGGGGAGCTGTTTTTT. It is translated as CASSTSGPNTGELFF.

This sequence joins TRBV18 and TRBJ2-1, with D possibly being TRBD1 (6 bases). From germline, CDR1 is KGHSH and CDR2 LQKENI. The CDR3 loop spans 17 amino acids. Trimming pared 3 bases from V and 0 bases from J, leaving 15 bases between. CDR3 DNA sequence: TGTGCCAGCTCACCTATGGGGGCTAAGAGCTCCTACAATGAGCAGTTCTTC. Amino acids: CASSPMGAKSSYNEQFF.

This chain joins TRBV6-5 and TRBJ1-5; D may be TRBD1 (5 bases). CDR3 length equals 16 residues. V was clipped by 0 bases and J by 7 bases, with 16 bases between them. Germline-derived CDR1 and CDR2 are MNHEY and SVGAGI. CDR3 DNA sequence: TGTGCCAGCAGTTACTCGGGGACCGCCACTGGACAGCCCCAGCATTTT. It yields the protein CASSYSGTATGQPQHF.

This rearrangement joins TRBV7-6 to TRBJ1-1; D is unclear. The CDR3 sequence is 13 residues long. V dropped 4 bases and J dropped 1 base, with 7 bases sitting between them. Germline V lookup: CDR1 SGHVS, CDR2 FNYEAQ. CDR3 protein: CASSSNENTEAFF. The CDR3 nucleotides read TGTGCCAGCAGCTCAAACGAGAACACTGAAGCTTTCTTT.

The genes are TRBV11-2 and TRBJ2-3; D possibly uses TRBD1 or TRBD2 (5 bases each). In germline, CDR1 is SGHAT, CDR2 FQNNGV. The CDR3 has 14 residues. The germline V and J ends were trimmed by 3 bases and 1 base, with 8 bases remaining between them. CDR3 residues: CASSLGVGTDTQYF. CDR3 DNA: TGTGCCAGCAGCTTGGGGGTGGGCACAGATACGCAGTATTTT.

V and J are TRBV9 and TRBJ2-3, with D perhaps TRBD2 (6 bases). CDR1 is SGDLS and CDR2 is YYNGEE in the germline V gene. The CDR3 extends over 17 amino acids. V was shortened by 2 bases and J by 1 base, with 17 bases between the two germline ends. The CDR3 DNA reads TGTGCCAGCAGCGTCGTTCCGGGTGGGGAGGGCACAGATACGCAGTATTTT. Protein: CASSVVPGGEGTDTQYF. The full variable domain, with the rest looked up from reference TRBV9 and TRBJ2-3, is DSGVTQTPKHLITATGQRVTLRCSPRSGDLSVYWYQQSLDQGLQFLIQYYNGEERAKGNILERFSAQQFPDLHSELNLSSLELGDSALYFCASSVVPGGEGTDTQYFGPGTRLTVL.

This rearrangement joins TRBV6-6 to TRBJ1-1; 7 positions agree with TRBD1. The CDR3 totals 14 residues. V shed 4 bases, J shed 7 bases, and the junction held 9 bases outside the gene matches. Germline values: CDR1 MNHNY, CDR2 SVGAGI (reference sequence). The DNA for the CDR3 is TGTGCCAGCAGTTCCCGAGGGCAGGGGGATGAAGCTTTCTTT. Amino acid sequence: CASSSRGQGDEAFF.

The chain employs TRBV6-1 and TRBJ2-2, with 7 bases aligning to TRBD1. V was clipped by 4 bases and J by 3 bases; unmatched bases: 5. CDR3 length: 15 residues. Germline V gene data show CDR1 as MNHNS and CDR2 as SASEGT. Written as DNA, the CDR3 is TGTGCCAGCAGTGCGAGACAGGGATACACCGGGGAGCTGTTTTTT. Translation: CASSARQGYTGELFF.

J is TRBJ1-5 and V is TRBV4-1; D gene unclear. Germline V gene lookup returns CDR1 MGHRA and CDR2 YSYEKL. The V end lost 1 base, the J end lost 2 bases, and 6 bases lay between the germline ends. CDR3 length: 14 residues. As DNA, the CDR3 is TGCGCCAGCAGCCAAGTCACAGGCAATCAGCCCCAGCATTTT. As protein: CASSQVTGNQPQHF.